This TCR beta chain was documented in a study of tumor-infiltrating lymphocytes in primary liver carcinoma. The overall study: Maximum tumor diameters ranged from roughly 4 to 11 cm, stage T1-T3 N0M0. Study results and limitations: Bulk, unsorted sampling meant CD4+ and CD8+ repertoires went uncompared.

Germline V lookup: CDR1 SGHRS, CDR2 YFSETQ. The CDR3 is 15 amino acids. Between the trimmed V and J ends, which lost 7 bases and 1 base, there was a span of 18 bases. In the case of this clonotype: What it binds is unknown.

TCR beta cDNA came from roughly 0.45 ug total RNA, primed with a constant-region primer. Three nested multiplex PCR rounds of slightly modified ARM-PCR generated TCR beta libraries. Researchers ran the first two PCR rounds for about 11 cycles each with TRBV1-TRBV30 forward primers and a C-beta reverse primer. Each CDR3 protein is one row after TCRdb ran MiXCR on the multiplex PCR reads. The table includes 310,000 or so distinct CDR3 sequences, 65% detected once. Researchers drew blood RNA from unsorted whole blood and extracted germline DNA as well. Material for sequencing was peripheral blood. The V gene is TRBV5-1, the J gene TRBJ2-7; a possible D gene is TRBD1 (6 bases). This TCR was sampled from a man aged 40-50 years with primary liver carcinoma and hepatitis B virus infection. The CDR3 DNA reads TGCGCCAGCTACGACCTGGGGGCAGCTTCCTACGAGCAGTACTTC. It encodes CASYDLGAASYEQYF. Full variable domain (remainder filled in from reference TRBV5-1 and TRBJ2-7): KAGVTQTPRYLIKTRGQQVTLSCSPISGHRSVSWYQQTPGQGLQFLFEYFSETQRNKGNFPGRFSGRQFSNSRSEMNVSTLELGDSALYLCASYDLGAASYEQYFGPGTRLTVT.